Following are 30 T cell receptor beta chains from one sample sequenced in a study of T cell clonality in common variable immunodeficiency (dated by TCRdb to between 2014 and 2016). Library method: the immunoSEQ multiplex PCR assay. Drawn from immuneACCESS, this table holds only the in-frame rearrangements with V and J called that TCRdb kept. Clones are partly lost; checked studies trace under half to an unresolved V gene and leave the rest unexplained. With 40,000 to 65,000 clones recorded, this sample contains no clone counted only once. About 3.4% of the sample is taken by the ten largest. The material sequenced was peripheral blood mononuclear cells. The receptors derive from a person between 18 and 75 years old in good health.

This clone has a handful of counts. The read ends 3 residues shy of where the CDR3 ends; the end is completed using the germline J gene. The chain uses TRBV11-2 and TRBJ1-2; D not resolved. The CDR3 length is 13 residues. V lost 6 bases and J lost 3, with 11 bases in between. The germline gives CDR1 SGHAT, CDR2 FQNNGV. CDR3 DNA, as far as it was read: TGTGCCAGCAGTCCGACGGGGTACTATGGC. Translation gives CASSPTGYYG. The whole CDR3 sequence is CASSPTGYYGYTF.

This clone was observed a handful of times. The observed sequence ends 3 residues before the CDR3 terminus, with the missing tail filled in from the germline J gene. The rearrangement joins TRBV30 to TRBJ2-7; TRBD2 is a possible D gene (5 bases). Germline CDR1 GTSNPN, CDR2 SVGIG (reference sequence). V shed 5 bases and J shed 2 bases, with 10 bases lying between them. CDR3 length: 12 residues. CDR3 sequence: CAWGGGAYEQYF. Incomplete CDR3 DNA: TGTGCCTGGGGCGGAGGCGCCTACGAG.

There are many counts of this clone. The CDR3 bases that were read are TGCAGCGTTGAAGACCGAGATACG. This encodes CSVEDRDT. The whole CDR3 protein reads CSVEDRDTQYF. The chain has TRBV29-1 and TRBJ2-3; no firm D call. Read data end 3 residues before the CDR3 end; the end is taken from the germline J gene. In germline, CDR1 is SQVTM, CDR2 ANQGSEA. Trimming left V 0 bases short and J 5 bases short, with 3 bases between. The CDR3 contains 11 residues.

This clone was recorded many times. The missing CDR3 end, 3 residues past where the read stops, is filled in from the germline J gene. This chain connects TRBV20-1 to TRBJ2-1; 9 bases are shared with TRBD2. The trim removed 7 bases at V and 9 bases at J, leaving 7 bases unmatched. The CDR3 runs to 12 residues. The germline V gene encodes CDR1 DFQATT and CDR2 SNEGSKA (reference sequence). The part of the CDR3 DNA that was read is TGCAGTGGTACTAGCGGGTGGGCTGAG. Protein: CSGTSGWAE. The CDR3 in full is CSGTSGWAEQFF.

This clone was detected many times. The read terminates 3 residues before the CDR3 end, so the remaining end is supplied by the germline J gene. The chain joins TRBV5-1 to TRBJ1-1; D ambiguous. The CDR3 totals 20 residues. CDR1 is SGHRS and CDR2 is YFSETQ in the germline V gene. V was pared by 0 bases and J by 1 base, with 25 bases between. This CDR3 reads CASSLVLSWQDSTPNTEAFF. CDR3 DNA (partial): TGCGCCAGCAGCTTGGTTTTGAGTTGGCAGGACTCTACCCCGAACACTGAA.

Many counts were recorded for this clone. From the germline J gene comes the end of the CDR3, since the read stops 3 residues before it. This chain connects TRBV5-1 to TRBJ1-4; no reliable D call. The CDR3 contains 13 residues. V lost 2 bases and J lost 5, with 7 bases in between. Germline CDR1 SGHRS, CDR2 YFSETQ. CDR3 loop: CASSFHQNEKLFF. Incomplete CDR3 DNA: TGCGCCAGCAGCTTCCACCAGAATGAAAAA. The whole variable domain, remainder taken from reference TRBV5-1 and TRBJ1-4, is KAGVTQTPRYLIKTRGQQVTLSCSPISGHRSVSWYQQTPGQGLQFLFEYFSETQRNKGNFPGRFSGRQFSNSRSEMNVSTLELGDSALYLCASSFHQNEKLFFGSGTQLSVL.

Ten or more counts support this clone. The CDR3 extends 3 residues past the end of the read, so its final part is completed from the germline J gene. The V and J genes are TRBV2 and TRBJ2-7, with TRBD1 as a possible D gene (6 bases). Trimming pared 5 bases from V and 5 bases from J, leaving 13 bases between. The V gene's germline CDR1 is SNHLY and CDR2 FYNNEI. There are 13 residues in the CDR3. The CDR3 DNA, read in part, is TGTGCCAGCAGTCCCCAGGGGTCTAACGAG. Encoded protein: CASSPQGSNE. The whole CDR3 is CASSPQGSNEQYF.

This clone was seen at least ten times. CDR3 DNA, as far as it was read: TGTGCCAGCAGTTATTCGGGGGGGCCTGCTAGCACAGATACG. Its translation is CASSYSGGPASTDT. The entire CDR3 sequence reads CASSYSGGPASTDTQYF. The chain links TRBV6-2 or TRBV6-3 to TRBJ2-3; 8 nucleotides align to TRBD2. The observed sequence ends 3 residues before the CDR3 terminus, with the missing tail filled in from the germline J gene. J lost 0 bases, V lost 3 bases, and 8 bases had no gene match. This CDR3 region has 17 residues. CDR1 is MNHEY and CDR2 is SVGEGT in the germline V gene.

This clone came up many times. The read ends 3 residues early relative to the CDR3; the germline J gene fills the gap. The V and J genes are TRBV19 and TRBJ1-1; 7 positions match TRBD1. Per germline, CDR1 LNHDA and CDR2 SQIVND (reference sequence). With V trimmed by 7 bases and J by 4 bases, 6 bases remained unmatched. This CDR3 region has 13 residues. Partial CDR3 DNA: TGTGCCAGTAACCCGACAGGGCGCACTGAA. This gives the protein CASNPTGRTE. The entire CDR3 sequence reads CASNPTGRTEAFF.

This clone showed up many times. The read comes to an end 3 residues before the CDR3 does, leaving the germline J gene to fill in the end. V gene TRBV5-1 combines with J gene TRBJ2-1; 9 positions match TRBD1. CDR3 length equals 15 residues. V lost 0 bases, J lost 6 bases, and 4 bases stayed unmatched. Germline loops: CDR1 SGHRS, CDR2 YFSETQ. The covered CDR3 bases are TGCGCCAGCAGCTTGGGGGACAGGGCTTCCAATGAG. This sequence encodes CASSLGDRASNE. The full CDR3 sequence reads CASSLGDRASNEQFF.

Many counts were recorded for this clone. With the read ending 3 residues before the CDR3 end, the germline J gene is used to fill in that end. This chain links TRBV14 with TRBJ2-2; D is perhaps TRBD1 (5 bases). Germline V gene data show CDR1 as SGHDN and CDR2 as FVKESK. The CDR3 runs 15 residues. Trimming stripped 1 base from V and 7 bases from J, with 13 bases between. The CDR3 is CASSQARTTGGELFF. The DNA read from the CDR3 is TGTGCCAGCAGCCAAGCTCGGACCACAGGCGGGGAG.

This clone was seen many times. The read is 3 residues too short to cover the CDR3 end, so that end is filled in from the germline J gene. The rearrangement uses TRBV20-1 and TRBJ2-7; 10 bases are a match to TRBD2. This CDR3 has 13 residues. The germline V gene encodes CDR1 DFQATT and CDR2 SNEGSKA (reference sequence). Losses at the gene ends were 3 bases for V and 6 bases for J; bases not matched to a gene: 5. This CDR3 is CSASSGRRGEQYF. Incomplete CDR3 DNA: TGCAGTGCTAGTAGCGGGAGGAGGGGCGAG.

Concerning this clone: The CDR3 end is not reached by the read, which stops 3 residues before it; the germline J gene fills it in. This chain joins TRBV2 and TRBJ2-3; D may be TRBD1 (6 bases). The CDR3 is 10 amino acids. Germline V gene data show CDR1 as SNHLY and CDR2 as FYNNEI. The DNA read from the CDR3 is TGTGCCAGCAGGGGGACAACG. Translating it yields CASRGTT. The full CDR3 is CASRGTTQYF. The variable domain in full, completed from reference TRBV2 and TRBJ2-3, reads EPEVTQTPSHQVTQMGQEVILRCVPISNHLYFYWYRQILGQKVEFLVSFYNNEISEKSEIFDDQFSVERPDGSNFTLKIRSTKLEDSAMYFCASRGTTQYFGPGTRLTVL.

This clone was observed at least ten times. Mismatch with germline at one junction end may stem from a read error. The read ends 3 residues before the CDR3 terminus; that terminus is restored from the germline J gene. The rearrangement joins TRBV4-2 to TRBJ2-7, with a possible D match to TRBD2 (6 bases). The V gene's germline CDR1 is LGHNA and CDR2 YNFKEQ. The CDR3 extends over 16 amino acids. The DNA read from the CDR3 is TGCGCCAGCAGCCAAGATGAAGGAGCCGGGGGCTACGAG. The encoded protein is CASSQDEGAGGYE. The full CDR3 protein is CASSQDEGAGGYEQYF.

This clone was observed many times. Coverage ceases 3 residues before the CDR3 finishes, and the germline J gene fills in the end. The chain carries TRBV7-6 and TRBJ2-5; tentative D call: TRBD1 (6 bases). The CDR3 sequence is 16 residues long. Germline CDR1 is SGHVS and CDR2 is FNYEAQ. V was shortened by 1 base and J by 4 bases, with 16 bases between the two germline ends. This CDR3 reads CASSLVPRTARETQYF. Partial CDR3 DNA: TGTGCCAGCAGCTTAGTGCCTAGGACAGCCAGAGAGACC.

This clone came up many times. The read halts 3 residues ahead of the CDR3 end, with the missing end drawn from the germline J gene. The sample carries other DNA sequences with the same CDR3. This chain links TRBV7-8 with TRBJ1-3; possibly TRBD1 for D (6 bases). CDR3 length: 17 residues. V lost 5 bases, J lost 4 bases, and 21 bases lay in between. Germline loops: CDR1 SGHVS, CDR2 FQNEAQ. CDR3 residues: CASSHETGLLAGNTIYF. Incomplete CDR3 DNA: TGTGCCAGCAGCCACGAGACAGGACTTCTGGCGGGAAACACC.

At least ten counts were recorded for this clone. The read halts 3 residues ahead of the CDR3 end, with the missing end drawn from the germline J gene. The V gene is TRBV19, the J gene TRBJ2-7; the match to TRBD1 covers 7 bases. Germline CDR1 reads LNHDA; CDR2 reads SQIVND (reference sequence). The CDR3 is 14 amino acids. With 7 bases clipped from V and 2 bases from J, the junction kept 8 bases outside the gene matches. The CDR3 loop reads CASNRQGTPYEQYF. CDR3 bases read: TGTGCCAGTAATAGACAGGGAACCCCCTACGAG.

A note on this clone: Sequencing ends 3 residues short of the CDR3 end; the germline J gene provides the rest. Different DNA sequences within this sample yield the same CDR3. The J gene is TRBJ2-3, the V gene TRBV7-6, with 8 bases identical to TRBD1. The length of the CDR3 is 15 residues. After removal of 5 bases from V and 1 base from J, the junction contained 5 bases not matched to a gene. The germline V gene has CDR1 SGHVS and CDR2 FNYEAQ. The sequenced CDR3 bases are TGTGCCAGCAGCCCCACAGGGGGAGGCACAGATACG. Its protein product is CASSPTGGGTDT. The full CDR3 protein reads CASSPTGGGTDTQYF.

This clone was picked up many times. The read comes to an end 3 residues before the CDR3 does, leaving the germline J gene to fill in the end. V is TRBV5-6 and J is TRBJ2-2, with a possible D match to TRBD1 (5 bases). From germline, CDR1 is SGHDT and CDR2 YYEEEE. This CDR3 contains 13 residues. CDR3 in amino acids: CASSFAGANVLFF. CDR3 bases read: TGTGCCAGCAGCTTTGCTGGGGCCAACGTG.

This clone was counted ten times or more. The read stops 3 residues short of the end of the CDR3; the missing end is completed from the germline J gene. The chain employs TRBV7-2 and TRBJ2-1; D gene uncertain. Trimming removed 7 bases at V and 2 bases at J, with 9 bases between. CDR3 length: 13 amino acids. Germline CDR1 is SGHTA and CDR2 is FQGNSA. Incomplete CDR3 DNA: TGTGCCAGCATCCCTTACACCTACAATGAG. Translation gives CASIPYTYNE. The full CDR3 protein is CASIPYTYNEQFF.

Only a few counts were recorded for this clone. The CDR3 is cut off 3 residues early in the read; its end comes from the germline J gene. The chain combines TRBV7-9 with TRBJ2-7; 7 nucleotides match TRBD1. V lost 2 bases, J lost 6 bases, and 7 bases stayed unmatched. The CDR3 consists of 14 residues. The germline CDR1 and CDR2 sequences are SEHNR and FQNEAQ (reference sequence). Partial CDR3 DNA: TGTGCCAGCAGCTTAAGTGACAGGGTGGGCGAG. It encodes CASSLSDRVGE. The entire CDR3 protein reads CASSLSDRVGEQYF.

As to this clone: The CDR3 end lies 3 residues beyond the end of the read and is filled in from the germline J gene. The J gene is TRBJ2-7, the V gene TRBV5-1; D perhaps matches TRBD2 (6 bases). The germline V gene encodes CDR1 SGHRS and CDR2 YFSETQ. This CDR3 comprises 15 residues. The ends were cut back, 0 bases at V and 6 bases at J, with 16 bases in the middle. Partial CDR3 DNA: TGCGCCAGCAGCTTGGGAGCGACTAGTCTGGGCGAG. Protein product: CASSLGATSLGE. The whole CDR3 reads CASSLGATSLGEQYF. The full variable domain, completed using reference TRBV5-1 and TRBJ2-7, is KAGVTQTPRYLIKTRGQQVTLSCSPISGHRSVSWYQQTPGQGLQFLFEYFSETQRNKGNFPGRFSGRQFSNSRSEMNVSTLELGDSALYLCASSLGATSLGEQYFGPGTRLTVT.

This clone was counted ten times or more. Read coverage stops 3 residues before the CDR3 terminus; the germline J gene supplies the remainder. The chain recombines TRBV12-3 or TRBV12-4 with TRBJ2-7; 11 bases are shared with TRBD1. V was clipped by 6 bases and J by 5 bases; unmatched bases: 9. CDR3 size: 15 residues. Incomplete CDR3 DNA: TGTGCCAGCAGCGTCGGACAGGGGGCAGGACACGAG. Translating it yields CASSVGQGAGHE. The full CDR3 sequence reads CASSVGQGAGHEQYF.

Ten or more counts support this clone. With the read ending 3 residues before the CDR3 end, the germline J gene is used to fill in that end. This chain connects TRBV19 to TRBJ2-7; TRBD1 matches 8 bases. Germline V CDR1 and CDR2: LNHDA, SQIVND (reference sequence). This CDR3 is 14 amino acids long. J gave up 3 bases and V 0 bases, and 1 base lay outside the gene matches. The sequenced part of the CDR3 DNA is TGTGCCAGTAGTATAGAACAGGGGGGCTACGAG. It encodes CASSIEQGGYE. The entire CDR3 is CASSIEQGGYEQYF.

This clone was seen ten or more times. The sequence runs out 3 residues before the end of the CDR3; the remainder is reconstructed from the germline J gene. J is TRBJ2-3 and V is TRBV19; 8 nucleotides agree with TRBD2. V lost 6 bases, J lost 2 bases, and 7 bases stayed unmatched. Germline CDR1 is LNHDA and CDR2 is SQIVND (reference sequence). The CDR3 extends over 15 amino acids. This chain's CDR3 is CASRGSGGPTDTQYF. CDR3 DNA, as far as it was read: TGTGCCAGTAGGGGCAGCGGGGGCCCCACAGATACG.

This clone was detected ten times or more. The CDR3 loop reads CAWAQGETQYF. CDR3 DNA, as far as it was read: TGTGCCTGGGCCCAAGGAGAGACC. The chain has TRBV30 and TRBJ2-5; D ambiguous. The read comes to an end 3 residues before the CDR3 does, leaving the germline J gene to fill in the end. V was trimmed by 5 bases and J by 4 bases, leaving 8 bases between them. This CDR3 comprises 11 residues. Germline loops: CDR1 GTSNPN, CDR2 SVGIG (reference sequence).

This clone was seen repeatedly, ten times or more. Read coverage stops 3 residues before the CDR3 terminus; the germline J gene supplies the remainder. This sequence joins TRBV20-1 and TRBJ2-3; 11 nucleotides align to TRBD2. This CDR3 region has 15 residues. Germline CDR1 reads DFQATT; CDR2 reads SNEGSKA (reference sequence). V gave up 5 bases and J gave up 6 bases; unmatched junction bases: 10. The DNA read from the CDR3 is TGCAGTGCTTACCCAGGACTAGCGGGCCAGGATACG. It is translated as CSAYPGLAGQDT. The full CDR3 protein reads CSAYPGLAGQDTQYF.

This clone was counted ten times or more. Read sequence stops 3 residues before the CDR3 end, and the germline J gene provides the missing end. The genes are TRBV4-2 and TRBJ2-3; TRBD2 matches 9 bases. CDR1 LGHNA and CDR2 YNFKEQ come from the germline V gene. The junction had 10 bases not matched to a gene; V was cut back by 3 bases and J by 3 bases. The CDR3 spans 17 residues. The sequenced part of the CDR3 DNA is TGTGCCAGCAGCCATTATCTAGCGGCGGGAGGGACAGATACG. It yields the protein CASSHYLAAGGTDT. The whole CDR3 region reads CASSHYLAAGGTDTQYF.

This clone was seen a handful of times. Sequencing ends 3 residues short of the CDR3 end; the germline J gene provides the rest. This sequence joins TRBV18 and TRBJ1-1, with TRBD1 identical over 8 bases. This CDR3 has 13 amino acids. From germline, CDR1 is KGHSH and CDR2 LQKENI. V lost 2 bases to trimming and J lost 7 bases; unmatched junction nucleotides: 3. This chain's CDR3 is CASSPDRGSEAFF. CDR3 DNA (partial): TGTGCCAGCTCACCAGACAGGGGTAGTGAA.

In this sample, this clone turned up many times. The CDR3 end falls 3 residues outside the read, so it is completed with the germline J gene. The J gene is TRBJ2-1, the V gene TRBV19, with TRBD1 matching 7 bases. The CDR3 covers 16 residues. The germline CDR1 and CDR2 sequences are LNHDA and SQIVND (reference sequence). Germline trimming cut 5 bases from V and 8 bases from J; bases unmatched to any gene: 15. The CDR3 is CASSSTGATSRDEQFF. The CDR3 bases that were read are TGTGCCAGTAGTTCAACAGGGGCGACCTCTCGCGATGAG. Looking up the rest from reference TRBV19 and TRBJ2-1 gives the full variable domain: DGGITQSPKYLFRKEGQNVTLSCEQNLNHDAMYWYRQDPGQGLRLIYYSQIVNDFQKGDIAEGYSVSREKKESFPLTVTSAQKNPTAFYLCASSSTGATSRDEQFFGPGTRLTVL.